This TCR beta chain emerged from a study of CD8+ T cells in alopecia areata. Overall study: The drug, oral tofacitinib, was given to treated patients at 5 to 10 mg twice daily. General observations from the study: It was lesional scalp, especially alopecia totalis/universalis, that showed higher clonality than normal scalp.

This clone was seen a few times. No antigen is known for it. CDR1 is SQVTM and CDR2 is ANQGSEA in the germline V gene. The CDR3 contains 13 residues. Reverse transcribed after extraction, RNA yielded cDNA as the sequencing template. Generated by immunoSEQ multiplex PCR, the TCRdb table keeps only in-frame clones and is missing some. The data hold roughly 140,000 clones, with roughly half observed a single time. The study team obtained lesional scalp punch biopsies and peripheral blood from alopecia areata patients. CD4+ and CD8+ T cells were sorted from PBMCs stained for CD3, CD4 and CD8. This TCR was recovered from a human donor with alopecia areata. This sample comprised CD4+ T cells sorted from blood, obtained at week 0. The chain carries TRBV29-1 and TRBJ2-7; D not resolved. CDR3 bases: TGCTCAGAAACTTCGTACAGCTCCTACGAGCAGTACTTC. This translates into CSETSYSSYEQYF.